This T cell receptor (beta chain) was retrieved from a study of T cells in localized non-small cell lung cancer. The CDR3 is made up of 12 amino acids. With 8 bases removed from V and 8 bases from J, the gap between germline ends came to 13 bases. Germline-derived CDR1 and CDR2 are MRHNA and SNTAGT. Assay used: immunoSEQ multiplex PCR; TCRdb lists only in-frame clones, some missing. The repertoire holds more than 25,000 clones, with about 89% as singletons. The receptor's source is a man between 40 and 70 years old with stage II lung adenocarcinoma. Sequencing was performed on PBMCs, taken before any cancer treatment. The gene calls are TRBV6-4 and TRBJ2-1; D is possibly TRBD1 (5 bases). The DNA of the CDR3 is TGTGCCAGCCCAGGGCCGAAATATGAGCAGTTCTTC. Its protein is CASPGPKYEQFF.